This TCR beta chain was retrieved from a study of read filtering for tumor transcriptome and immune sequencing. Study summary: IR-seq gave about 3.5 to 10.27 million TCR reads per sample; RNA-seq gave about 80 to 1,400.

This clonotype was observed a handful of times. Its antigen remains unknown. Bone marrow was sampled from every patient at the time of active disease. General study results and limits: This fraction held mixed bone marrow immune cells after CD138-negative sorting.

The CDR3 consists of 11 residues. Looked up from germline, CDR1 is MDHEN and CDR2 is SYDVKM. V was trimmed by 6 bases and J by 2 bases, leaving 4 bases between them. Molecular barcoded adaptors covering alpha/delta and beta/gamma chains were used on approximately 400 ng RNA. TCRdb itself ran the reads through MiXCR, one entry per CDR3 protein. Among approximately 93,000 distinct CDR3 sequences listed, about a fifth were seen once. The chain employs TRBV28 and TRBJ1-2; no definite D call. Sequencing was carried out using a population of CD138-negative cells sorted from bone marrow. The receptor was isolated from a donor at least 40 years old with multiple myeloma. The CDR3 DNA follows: TGTGCCAGCAGCTACAACTATGGCTACACCTTC. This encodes CASSYNYGYTF.